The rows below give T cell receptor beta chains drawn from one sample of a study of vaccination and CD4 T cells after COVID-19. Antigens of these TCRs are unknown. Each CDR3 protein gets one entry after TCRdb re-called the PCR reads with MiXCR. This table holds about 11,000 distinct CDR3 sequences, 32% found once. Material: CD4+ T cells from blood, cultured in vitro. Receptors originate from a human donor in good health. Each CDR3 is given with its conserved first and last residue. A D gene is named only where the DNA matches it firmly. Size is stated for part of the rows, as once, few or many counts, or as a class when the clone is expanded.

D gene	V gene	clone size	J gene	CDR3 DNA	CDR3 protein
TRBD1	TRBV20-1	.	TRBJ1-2	TGCAGTGCTAGAGATCCGCCCGGGGACAGGGGATACTATGGCTACACCTTC	CSARDPPGDRGYYGYTF
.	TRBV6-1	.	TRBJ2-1	TGTGCCAGCAGTGGAGGTAGAATAAGTGAGCAGTTCTTC	CASSGGRISEQFF
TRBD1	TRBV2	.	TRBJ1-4	TGTGCCAGCAGACCCGACAGGGTTGAAAAACTGTTTTTT	CASRPDRVEKLFF
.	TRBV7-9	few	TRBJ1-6	TGTGCCAGCAGCCCCGACGGGCTCTATAATTCACCCCTCCACTTT	CASSPDGLYNSPLHF
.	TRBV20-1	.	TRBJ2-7	TGCAGTGCTAGAGATCGAATGGACCTATCCTACGAGCAGTACTTC	CSARDRMDLSYEQYF
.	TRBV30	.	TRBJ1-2	TGTGCCTACCTGGCGGGACAATCTAACTATGGCTACACCTTC	CAYLAGQSNYGYTF
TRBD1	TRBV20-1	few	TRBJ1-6	TGCAGTGCTAGCGGGACAGCAAATAATTCACCCCTCCACTTT	CSASGTANNSPLHF
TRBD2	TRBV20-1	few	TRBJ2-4	TGCAGTGCGCTAGCGGTGGTCGAAAACATTCAGTACTTC	CSALAVVENIQYF
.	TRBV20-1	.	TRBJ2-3	TGCAGTGCTAGAGATTCGGGCAGCGTCACAGATACGCAGTATTTT	CSARDSGSVTDTQYF
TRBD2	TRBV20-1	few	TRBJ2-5	TGCAGTGCTAGAGCCGGTGCGGGAGGGCGGGAGACCCAGTACTTC	CSARAGAGGRETQYF
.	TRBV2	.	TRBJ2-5	TGTGCCAGCAGTAGGAGCCAGCGCCTGACCCAGTACTTC	CASSRSQRLTQYF
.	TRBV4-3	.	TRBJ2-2	TGCGCCAGCAGCCAAGATCAGGGAAACCCGTTCGCGAACACCGGGGAGCTGTTTTTT	CASSQDQGNPFANTGELFF
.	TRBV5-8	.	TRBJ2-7	TGTGCCAGCAGCTTCGAGCAGTACTTC	CASSFEQYF
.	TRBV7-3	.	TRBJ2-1	TGTGCCAGCAGCTTTGACTCTTCCTACAATGAGCAGTTCTTC	CASSFDSSYNEQFF
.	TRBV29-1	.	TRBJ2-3	TGCAGCGGAGCCGGGGTCACAGATACGCAGTATTTT	CSGAGVTDTQYF
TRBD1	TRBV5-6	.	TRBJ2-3	TGTGCCAGCAGCTCCCGGGACAGGGGGCATACGCAGTATTTT	CASSSRDRGHTQYF
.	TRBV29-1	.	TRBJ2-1	TGCAGCGTTGGGAATATTGCGAGCTCCTACAATGAGCAGTTCTTC	CSVGNIASSYNEQFF
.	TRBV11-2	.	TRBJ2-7	TGTGCCAGCAGCCAACGGGTGGGCCCCGGGGGTAACGAGCAGTACTTC	CASSQRVGPGGNEQYF
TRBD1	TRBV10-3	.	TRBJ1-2	TGTGCCATTTCCTCAATACAGGGGGCCGGTGGCTACACCTTC	CAISSIQGAGGYTF
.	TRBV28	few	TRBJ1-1	TGTGCCAGCAGGACCGGCGGGGTTCAGGACATGAACACTGAAGCTTTCTTT	CASRTGGVQDMNTEAFF
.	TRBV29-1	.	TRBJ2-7	TGCAGCGTTGCAGGACCCAGCTCCTACGAGCAGTACTTC	CSVAGPSSYEQYF
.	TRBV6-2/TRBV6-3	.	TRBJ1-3	TGTGCCAGCACGACGCAGGCGCTCTCTGGAAACACCATATATTTT	CASTTQALSGNTIYF
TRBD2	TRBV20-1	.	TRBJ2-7	TGCAGTGCAGCCCCGGGAGGGTCTACCTACGAGCAGTACTTC	CSAAPGGSTYEQYF
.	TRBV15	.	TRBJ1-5	TGTGCCACCAGCAACGACGGACAGCCCCAGCATTTT	CATSNDGQPQHF
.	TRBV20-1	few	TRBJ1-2	TGCAGTGCTAGAGATCTGGCAGCCCCAATATATGGCTACACCTTC	CSARDLAAPIYGYTF
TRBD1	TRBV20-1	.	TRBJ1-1	TGCAGTGCCAAGGGACAGCCAACTGGCGCTGAAGCTTTCTTT	CSAKGQPTGAEAFF
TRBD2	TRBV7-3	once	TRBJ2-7	TGTGCCAGCAGCTCTGGACTAGCTGGGCCCTACGAGCAGTACTTC	CASSSGLAGPYEQYF
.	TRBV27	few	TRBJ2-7	TGTGCCAGCAGCCCGAAGGGACGGACCTACGAGCAGTACTTC	CASSPKGRTYEQYF
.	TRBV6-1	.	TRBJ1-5	TGTGCCAGCAGTGGGCTCGGGGGGCGGGAGCCCCAGCATTTT	CASSGLGGREPQHF
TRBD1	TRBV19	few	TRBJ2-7	TGTGCCAGTAGTCTTCACAGGGGCGAGCAGTACTTC	CASSLHRGEQYF
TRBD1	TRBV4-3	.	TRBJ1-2	TGCGCCAGCAGCCAAGCCGGGACAGGGGACTATGGCTACACCTTC	CASSQAGTGDYGYTF
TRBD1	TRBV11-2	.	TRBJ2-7	TGTGCCAGCAGCTCCGAGACAGGGGGTATGTACGAGCAGTACTTC	CASSSETGGMYEQYF
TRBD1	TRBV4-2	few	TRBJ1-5	TGTGCCAGCAGCCCCCAGGGGGCCTCTGGTCCCCAGCATTTT	CASSPQGASGPQHF
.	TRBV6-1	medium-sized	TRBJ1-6	TGTGCCAGCAGTGAAGAGCCCCTCATTAATTCACCCCTCCACTTT	CASSEEPLINSPLHF
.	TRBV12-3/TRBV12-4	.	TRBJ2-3	TGTGCCAGCAGCAAGAACACAGATACGCAGTATTTT	CASSKNTDTQYF
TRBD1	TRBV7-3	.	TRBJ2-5	TGTGCCAGCAGCTTAGGGGCCAGGGGGCAAGAGACCCAGTACTTC	CASSLGARGQETQYF
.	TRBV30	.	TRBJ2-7	TGTGCCGGGGCTCGCGGGCAGATCCCCTACGAGCAGTACTTC	CAGARGQIPYEQYF
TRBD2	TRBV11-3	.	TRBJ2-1	TGTGCCAGCAGCCCTGGGCCTAGCGGGATGAATGAGCAGTTCTTC	CASSPGPSGMNEQFF
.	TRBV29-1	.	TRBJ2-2	TGCAGCGTTGGGGGTAGCTGGGACACCGGGGAGCTGTTTTTT	CSVGGSWDTGELFF
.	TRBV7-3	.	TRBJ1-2	TGTGCCAGCAGCTCAACCCGGGGGGGCAGACACTATGGCTACACCTTC	CASSSTRGGRHYGYTF
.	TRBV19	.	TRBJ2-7	TGTGCCAGTAGTTTAGGCACCCTGGGCGAGCAGTACTTC	CASSLGTLGEQYF
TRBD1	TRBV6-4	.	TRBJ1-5	TGTGCCAGCAGTGACCCACGACAGGGGGCAACTCAGCCCCAGCATTTT	CASSDPRQGATQPQHF
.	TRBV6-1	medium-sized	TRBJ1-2	TGTGCCAGCAGTCGTGGGCAGGTGGGATATGGCTACACCTTC	CASSRGQVGYGYTF
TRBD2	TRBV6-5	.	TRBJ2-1	TGTGCCAGCAGTTACTTAGGGACTACCACAAACAATGAGCAGTTCTTC	CASSYLGTTTNNEQFF
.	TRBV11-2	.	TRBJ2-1	TGTGCCAGCAGCTTAGAGTCTCCTTACAATGAGCAGTTCTTC	CASSLESPYNEQFF
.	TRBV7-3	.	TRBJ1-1	TGTGCCAGCAGCTTAACTACAGTCACTGAAGCTTTCTTT	CASSLTTVTEAFF
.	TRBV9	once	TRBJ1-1	TGTGCCAGCAGCGTAGGTTGGACCGCCACTGAAGCTTTCTTT	CASSVGWTATEAFF
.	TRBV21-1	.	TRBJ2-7	TGTGCCAGCAGCAAAGGGGAAAGGGGGCCCTACGAGCAGTACTTC	CASSKGERGPYEQYF
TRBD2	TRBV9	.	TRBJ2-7	TGTGCCAGCAGCGTAGATCCTAGCGGGAGGGCCGACGAGCAGTACTTC	CASSVDPSGRADEQYF
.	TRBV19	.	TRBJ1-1	TGTGCCAGTAGTCAGGGGAGGTCGGCTTTCTTT	CASSQGRSAFF
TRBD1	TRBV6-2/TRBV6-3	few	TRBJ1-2	TGTGCCAGCAGTAAATCCGGGACAGGGGGCAGAGATGGCTACACCTTC	CASSKSGTGGRDGYTF
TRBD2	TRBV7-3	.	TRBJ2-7	TGTGCCAGCAGCGCTAGCGGATCCTACGAGCAGTACTTC	CASSASGSYEQYF
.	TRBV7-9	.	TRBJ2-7	TGTGCCAGCAGCCCCGCGGGCCTAGCATACGAGCAGTACTTC	CASSPAGLAYEQYF
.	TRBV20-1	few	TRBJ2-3	TGCAGTGCTAGGGCCCATGGGCGGAACACAGATACGCAGTATTTT	CSARAHGRNTDTQYF
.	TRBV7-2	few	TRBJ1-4	TGTGCCAGCACCATCCTTGGGTTGGAAAAACTGTTTTTT	CASTILGLEKLFF
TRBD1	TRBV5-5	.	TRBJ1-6	TGTGCCAGCAGCCTAGACAGGGCTCCACCCCTCCACTTT	CASSLDRAPPLHF
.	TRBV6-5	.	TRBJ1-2	TGTGCCAGCAGTTGGTTGGGGGGTGGCTACACCTTC	CASSWLGGGYTF